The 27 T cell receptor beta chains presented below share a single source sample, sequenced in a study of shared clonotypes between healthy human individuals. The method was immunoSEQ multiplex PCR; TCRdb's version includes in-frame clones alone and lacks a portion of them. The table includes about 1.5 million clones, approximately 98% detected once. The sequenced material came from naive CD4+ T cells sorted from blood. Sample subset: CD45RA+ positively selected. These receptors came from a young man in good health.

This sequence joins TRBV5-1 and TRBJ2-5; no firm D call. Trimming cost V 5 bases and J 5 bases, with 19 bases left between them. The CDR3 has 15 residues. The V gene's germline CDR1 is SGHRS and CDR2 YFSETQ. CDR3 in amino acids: CASSPVIGLGETQYF. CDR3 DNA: TGCGCCAGCAGTCCTGTGATCGGCTTGGGGGAGACCCAGTACTTC.

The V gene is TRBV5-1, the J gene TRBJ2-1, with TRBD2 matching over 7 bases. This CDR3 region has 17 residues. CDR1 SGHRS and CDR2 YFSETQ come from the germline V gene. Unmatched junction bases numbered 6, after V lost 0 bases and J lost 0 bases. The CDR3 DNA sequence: TGCGCCAGCAGCTTGGCAGGCGGCGGGAGCTCCTACAATGAGCAGTTCTTC. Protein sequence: CASSLAGGGSSYNEQFF.

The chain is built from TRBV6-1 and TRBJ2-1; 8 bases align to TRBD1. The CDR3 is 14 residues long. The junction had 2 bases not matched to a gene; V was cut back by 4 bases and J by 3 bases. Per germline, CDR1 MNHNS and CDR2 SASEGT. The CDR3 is CASSGTGNYNEQFF. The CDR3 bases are TGTGCCAGCAGTGGGACAGGGAACTACAATGAGCAGTTCTTC.

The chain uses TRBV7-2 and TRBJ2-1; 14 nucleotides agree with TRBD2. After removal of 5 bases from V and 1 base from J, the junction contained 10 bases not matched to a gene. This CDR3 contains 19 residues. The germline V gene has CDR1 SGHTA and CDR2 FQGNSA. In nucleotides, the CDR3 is TGTGCCAGCAGCCGTAGGGGGACTAGCGGGAGTGGTTCCTACAATGAGCAGTTCTTC. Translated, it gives CASSRRGTSGSGSYNEQFF.

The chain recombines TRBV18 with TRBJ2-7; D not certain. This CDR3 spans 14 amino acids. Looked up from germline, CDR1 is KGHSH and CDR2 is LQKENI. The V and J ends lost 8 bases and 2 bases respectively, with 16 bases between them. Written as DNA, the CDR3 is TGTGCCAGCACAGAATCGACTGGTGCCTACGAGCAGTACTTC. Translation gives CASTESTGAYEQYF.

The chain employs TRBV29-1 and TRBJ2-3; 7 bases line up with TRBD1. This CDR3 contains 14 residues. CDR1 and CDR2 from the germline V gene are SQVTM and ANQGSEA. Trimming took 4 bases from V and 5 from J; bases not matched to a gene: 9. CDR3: CSVVGTASVDTQYF. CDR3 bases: TGCAGCGTTGTTGGGACAGCCAGTGTAGATACGCAGTATTTT.

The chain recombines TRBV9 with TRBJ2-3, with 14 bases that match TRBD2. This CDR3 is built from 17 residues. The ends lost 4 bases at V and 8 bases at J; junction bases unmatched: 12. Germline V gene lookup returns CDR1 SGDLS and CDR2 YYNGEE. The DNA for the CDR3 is TGTGCCAGCAGCATGGGACTAGCGGGGGTTAATAGAGGTACGCAGTATTTT. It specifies CASSMGLAGVNRGTQYF.

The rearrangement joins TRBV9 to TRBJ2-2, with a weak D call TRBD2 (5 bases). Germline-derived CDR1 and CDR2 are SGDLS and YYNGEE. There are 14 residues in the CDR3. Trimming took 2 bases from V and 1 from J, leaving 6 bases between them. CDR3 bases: TGTGCCAGCAGCGTTACTAGGAACACCGGGGAGCTGTTTTTT. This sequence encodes CASSVTRNTGELFF.

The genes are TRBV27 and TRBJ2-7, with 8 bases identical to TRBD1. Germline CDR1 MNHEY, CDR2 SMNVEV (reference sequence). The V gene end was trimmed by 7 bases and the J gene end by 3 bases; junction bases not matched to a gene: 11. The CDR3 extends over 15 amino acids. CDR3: CASTLTGAQYYEQYF. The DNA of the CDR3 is TGTGCCAGCACGTTGACAGGGGCGCAGTACTACGAGCAGTACTTC.

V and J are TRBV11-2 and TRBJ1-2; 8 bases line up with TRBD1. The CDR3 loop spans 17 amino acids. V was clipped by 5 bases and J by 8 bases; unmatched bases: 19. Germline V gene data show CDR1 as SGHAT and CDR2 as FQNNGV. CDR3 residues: CASSPPTGAIGTVGYTF. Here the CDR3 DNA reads TGTGCCAGCAGCCCCCCGACAGGGGCAATTGGGACGGTAGGCTACACCTTC.

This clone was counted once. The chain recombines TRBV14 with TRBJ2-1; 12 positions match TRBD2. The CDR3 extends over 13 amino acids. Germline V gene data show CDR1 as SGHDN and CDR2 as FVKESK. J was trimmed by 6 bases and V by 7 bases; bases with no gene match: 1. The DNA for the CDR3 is TGTGCCAGCAAGACTAGCGGGAGCAATGAGCAGTTCTTC. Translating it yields CASKTSGSNEQFF.

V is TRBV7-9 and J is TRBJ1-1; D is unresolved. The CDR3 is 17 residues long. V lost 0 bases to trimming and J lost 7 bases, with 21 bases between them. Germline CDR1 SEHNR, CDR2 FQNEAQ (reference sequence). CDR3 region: CASSLALEPTSQDEAFF. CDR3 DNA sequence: TGTGCCAGCAGCTTAGCGCTAGAACCGACAAGCCAGGATGAAGCTTTCTTT.

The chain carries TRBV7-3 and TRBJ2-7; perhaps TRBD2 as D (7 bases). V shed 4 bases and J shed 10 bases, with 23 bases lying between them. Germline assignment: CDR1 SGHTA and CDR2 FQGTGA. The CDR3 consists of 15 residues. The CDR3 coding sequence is TGTGCCAGCAGCTCCGCCCCATCGGGGAGGGGGGAACAGTACTTC. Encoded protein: CASSSAPSGRGEQYF.

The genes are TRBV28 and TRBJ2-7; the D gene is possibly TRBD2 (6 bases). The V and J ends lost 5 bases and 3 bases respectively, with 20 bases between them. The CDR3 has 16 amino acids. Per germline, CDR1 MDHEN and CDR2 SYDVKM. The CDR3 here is CASSHIGLKAGYEQYF. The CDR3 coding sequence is TGTGCCAGCAGTCACATAGGACTCAAAGCGGGCTACGAGCAGTACTTC.

The CDR3 DNA is TGTGCCAGCTCATTCCTGCCGGGCAATGAGCAGTTCTTC. Translated, it gives CASSFLPGNEQFF. V and J are TRBV18 and TRBJ2-1; D ambiguous. The germline gives CDR1 KGHSH, CDR2 LQKENI. V was shortened by 5 bases and J by 6 bases, with 11 bases between the two germline ends. The CDR3 spans 13 residues.

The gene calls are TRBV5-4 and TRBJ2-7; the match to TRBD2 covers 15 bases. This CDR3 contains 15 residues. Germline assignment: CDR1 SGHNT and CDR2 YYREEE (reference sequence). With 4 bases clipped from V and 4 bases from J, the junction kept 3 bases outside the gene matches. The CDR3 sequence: CASSQGTSGRYEQYF. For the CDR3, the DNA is TGTGCCAGCAGCCAAGGGACTAGCGGGAGGTACGAGCAGTACTTC. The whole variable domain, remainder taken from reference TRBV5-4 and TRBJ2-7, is ETGVTQSPTHLIKTRGQQVTLRCSSQSGHNTVSWYQQALGQGPQFIFQYYREEENGRGNFPPRFSGLQFPNYSSELNVNALELDDSALYLCASSQGTSGRYEQYFGPGTRLTVT.

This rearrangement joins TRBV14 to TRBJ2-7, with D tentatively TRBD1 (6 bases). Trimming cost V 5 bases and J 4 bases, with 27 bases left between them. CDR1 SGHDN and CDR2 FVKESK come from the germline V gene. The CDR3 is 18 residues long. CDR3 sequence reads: CASSSTNYRDKPRYEQYF. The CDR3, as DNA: TGTGCCAGCAGCTCAACCAACTACCGGGACAAGCCGAGGTACGAGCAGTACTTC. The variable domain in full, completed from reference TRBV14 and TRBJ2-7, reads EAGVTQFPSHSVIEKGQTVTLRCDPISGHDNLYWYRRVMGKEIKFLLHFVKESKQDESGMPNNRFLAERTGGTYSTLKVQPAELEDSGVYFCASSSTNYRDKPRYEQYFGPGTRLTVT.

The CDR3 region is CATWTGGSEQYF. The CDR3 DNA follows: TGTGCCACTTGGACAGGGGGCAGCGAGCAGTACTTC. The chain joins TRBV10-3 to TRBJ2-7; the match to TRBD1 covers 11 bases. The CDR3 has 12 residues. Germline V CDR1 and CDR2: ENHRY, SYGVKD. With V trimmed by 10 bases and J by 6 bases, 5 bases remained unmatched.

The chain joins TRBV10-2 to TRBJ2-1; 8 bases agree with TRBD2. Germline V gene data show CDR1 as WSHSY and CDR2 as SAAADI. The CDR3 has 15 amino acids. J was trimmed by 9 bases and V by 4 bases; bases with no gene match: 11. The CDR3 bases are TGCGCCAGCAGTGGCCTTGACGGGAGGGCTGGTGAGCAGTTCTTC. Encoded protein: CASSGLDGRAGEQFF.

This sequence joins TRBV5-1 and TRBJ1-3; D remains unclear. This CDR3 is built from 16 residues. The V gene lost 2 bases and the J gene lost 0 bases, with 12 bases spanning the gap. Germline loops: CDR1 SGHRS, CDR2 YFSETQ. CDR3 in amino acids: CASSFGPASSGNTIYF. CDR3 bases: TGCGCCAGCAGCTTTGGCCCAGCGAGCTCTGGAAACACCATATATTTT.

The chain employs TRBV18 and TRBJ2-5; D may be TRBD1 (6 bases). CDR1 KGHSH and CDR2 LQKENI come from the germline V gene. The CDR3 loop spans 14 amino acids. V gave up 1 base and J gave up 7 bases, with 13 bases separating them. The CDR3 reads CASSPRGPEATQYF. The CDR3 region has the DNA TGTGCCAGCTCACCACGGGGGCCCGAGGCGACCCAGTACTTC.

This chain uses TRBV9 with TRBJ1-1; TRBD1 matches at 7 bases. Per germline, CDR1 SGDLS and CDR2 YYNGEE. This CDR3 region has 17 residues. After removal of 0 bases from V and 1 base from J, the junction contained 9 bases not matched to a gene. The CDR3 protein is CASSVASTGVKNTEAFF. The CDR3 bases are TGTGCCAGCAGCGTAGCCTCAACAGGGGTGAAGAACACTGAAGCTTTCTTT.

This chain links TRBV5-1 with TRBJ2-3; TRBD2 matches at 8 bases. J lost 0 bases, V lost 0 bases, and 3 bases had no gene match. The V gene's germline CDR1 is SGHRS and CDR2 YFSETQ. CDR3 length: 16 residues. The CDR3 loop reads CASSLDSGGSTDTQYF. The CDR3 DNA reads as TGCGCCAGCAGCTTGGACAGCGGGGGTAGCACAGATACGCAGTATTTT.

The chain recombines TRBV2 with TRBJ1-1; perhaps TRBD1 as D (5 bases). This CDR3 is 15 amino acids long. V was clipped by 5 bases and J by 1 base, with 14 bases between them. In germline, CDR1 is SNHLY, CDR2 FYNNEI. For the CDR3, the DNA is TGTGCCAGCAGTCATCCGGGACGTCCGAACACTGAAGCTTTCTTT. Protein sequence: CASSHPGRPNTEAFF.

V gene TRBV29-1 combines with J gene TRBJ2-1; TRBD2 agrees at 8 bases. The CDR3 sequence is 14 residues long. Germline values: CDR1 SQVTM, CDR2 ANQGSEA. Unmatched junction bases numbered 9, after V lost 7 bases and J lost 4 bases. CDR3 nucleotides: TGCAGCGCCTCCCCCGGGGGGGGGTACAATGAGCAGTTCTTC. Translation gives CSASPGGGYNEQFF.

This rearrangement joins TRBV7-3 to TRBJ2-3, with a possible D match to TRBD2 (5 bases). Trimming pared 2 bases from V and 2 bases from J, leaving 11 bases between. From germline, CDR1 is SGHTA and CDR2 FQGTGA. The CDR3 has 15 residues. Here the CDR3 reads CASSLQAGLTDTQYF. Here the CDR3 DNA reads TGTGCCAGCAGCTTACAGGCGGGCCTCACAGATACGCAGTATTTT.

This CDR3 reads CASSYPDRGKNQPQHF. CDR3 in DNA: TGTGCCAGCAGTTACCCTGACAGGGGTAAAAATCAGCCCCAGCATTTT. The rearrangement joins TRBV6-5 to TRBJ1-5, with 8 positions matching TRBD1. The CDR3 totals 16 residues. Germline CDR1 MNHEY, CDR2 SVGAGI. Trimming took 2 bases from V and 4 from J; bases not matched to a gene: 7.